This T cell receptor beta chain was documented in a study of T cells in Graves' hyperthyroidism and ophthalmopathy (dated by TCRdb to the late 2010s). Some background on the complete study: Peripheral blood was sampled at the time of initial diagnosis, prior to any treatment. In six Graves' hyperthyroidism patients, the study also compared T-cell repertoires from thyroid tissue with T-cell repertoires from blood. To identify TCR V-J signatures that set the groups apart, the researchers used a discovery cohort of 100 patients, made up of around 40 with Graves' ophthalmopathy and about 60 with stable Graves' hyperthyroidism. After blood sampling, hyperthyroidism patients were treated with methimazole at a starting dose of 30 mg daily, and ophthalmopathy patients were treated with high-dose intravenous methylprednisolone. According to the paper, TCR Vbeta CDR3 sequencing was carried out on some 140 peripheral blood samples, which came from 40 to 45 ophthalmopathy, around 74 hyperthyroidism and some 17 progressor patients. The approximately 97 discovery patients were randomly divided into training and test sets at a 7:3 ratio. An independent validation cohort of fewer than 20 hyperthyroidism patients and more than 15 patients who later progressed to ophthalmopathy tested prospective prediction of ophthalmopathy.

The TCR beta CDR3 regions were amplified from the RNA transcripts. The first round of RT-PCR for the TCR CDR3 was performed with the HTBI primer set and the Qiagen OneStep RT-PCR kit. Libraries were constructed in a second round of multiplex PCR, after which size selection and purification were performed. Paired-end sequencing of the libraries was performed with 100 bp reads on an Illumina HiSeq2000. The study's processing was this. SOAPnuke was used to process the raw data, removing reads that contained adapters or uncalled bases, had a mean Phred below 15, or lacked an exact match to the constant primer or identifier. COPE v1.2.5 was used to merge the high-quality paired reads, and each unique nucleotide sequence was defined as a clonotype. MiTCR v1.1 was used to align clonotypes to the IMGT TRBV, TRBD and TRBJ reference segments. Only V-J combinations with frequency above 0.0001, covering 99% to 99.2% of repertoires, were analysed. The TCS score was defined as the ratio of F50 (clonal expansion) to E x V (chaos), calculated using BLOSUM62-based TCRdist between CDR3 peptides within each V-J. Welch's t-statistics and random forest reduced roughly 530 V-J features to 10 to 15, which were used in a naive Bayes classifier (R e1071). TCRdb redid the processing of the public reads, applying fastp at Q25 and MiXCR, and retained in-frame beta chains. When rows share a CDR3 protein, they turn into one entry using the most common DNA and genes. V and J calls and clone size were set by TCRdb, not the authors. This sample has hundreds of thousands of distinct CDR3 sequences in its table, and 14% of those were observed once. Roughly 10% of the sample belongs to the ten largest clones.

Broad study findings and their caveats: Most expanded thyroid clonotypes (frequency above 0.001) were also detected in blood, suggesting blood repertoires may reflect thyroid immune responses. During validation, the model predicted progression to ophthalmopathy a median of roughly 7.1 months ahead of onset, with roughly 65% sensitivity and 72.22% specificity. A 13 V-J signature model separated ophthalmopathy from stable hyperthyroidism, with about 88% sensitivity and approximately 81% specificity in cross-validation and 80%/75% in testing. No statistical method was used to set the sample size in advance, and investigators knew the group allocation.

Stable Graves' hyperthyroidism was defined as no progression to ophthalmopathy during 18 months of follow-up. The hyperthyroidism patients were between 18 and 65 years old and newly diagnosed, with a disease duration of less than 2 months. Exclusion was applied to patients with uncontrolled infections, other autoimmune diseases, pregnancy or lactation. Diagnoses were established on the basis of clinical symptoms, serum thyroxine and TRAb, thyroid ultrasound, and orbital computed tomography. Ficoll-Paque density gradient centrifugation was used to isolate PBMCs from about 9 ml of fresh peripheral blood. Total RNA was extracted with Trizol reagent, and quality was checked on an Agilent 2100 Bioanalyzer. As to this clonotype: Its antigen specificity is not known. No base qualities exist here, and no much larger clone lies one base off it.

From the germline V gene, CDR1 is MDHEN and CDR2 is SYDVKM. Clipping removes 3 bases from V and 4 bases from J, with 18 as the unmatched junction base count. Counted from cysteine to phenylalanine, this CDR3 has 20 amino acids. Only the CDR3 DNA is retained, 60 bases long and in frame from the first base. This TCR was sampled from a woman aged 18 to 35 with Graves' hyperthyroidism. The rearranged chain carries TRBV28 and TRBJ2-1; TRBD2 aligns with 10 central bases. Material for sequencing was blood. The CDR3 protein: CASSFISEPGGLAEYNEQFF. The nucleotide sequence is given as TGTGCCAGCAGTTTTATTTCTGAGCCGGGCGGACTAGCGGAATACAATGAGCAGTTCTTC.